The rows below give T cell receptor beta chains drawn from one sample of a study of beta chain features in type 1 diabetes. Here immunoSEQ multiplex PCR was the method, and the copy in TCRdb shows in-frame clones only, minus some. The repertoire includes about 350,000 clones, around a fifth of them detected once, and under 0.05% sits in the top ten. The sequencing sample was made of naive CD4+ T cells from blood. The receptors come from a woman aged 18-30 years in good health. CDR3s include the opening cysteine and the closing phenylalanine or tryptophan. A D gene is named only where the DNA matches it firmly. Expanded clones are given a class, and other clones once, few, many or no size at all.

few	TRBV4-1	TRBJ2-5	TRBD1	TGCGCCAGCAGCCAAGATAACAGGGACAGGTCCTTTCAAGAGACCCAGTACTTC	CASSQDNRDRSFQETQYF
few	TRBV7-9	TRBJ2-3	.	TGTGCCAGCAGCTCCCTAGCGCGGGGCACAGATACGCAGTATTTT	CASSSLARGTDTQYF
.	TRBV27	TRBJ2-7	TRBD1	TGTGCCAGCAGTTGGGACAGGGAGACCTACGAGCAGTACTTC	CASSWDRETYEQYF
few	TRBV9	TRBJ2-1	TRBD2	TGTGCCAGCAGTAGCGGGGGTGGGTCCTACAATGAGCAGTTCTTC	CASSSGGGSYNEQFF
few	TRBV6-5	TRBJ1-1	.	TGTGCCAGCAAACAGATTCAAGTTAACACTGAAGCTTTCTTT	CASKQIQVNTEAFF
few	TRBV5-6	TRBJ1-1	.	TGTGCCAGCAGCTCCTGGGCCTCGAACACTGAAGCTTTCTTT	CASSSWASNTEAFF
.	TRBV6-1	TRBJ1-2	.	TGTGCCAGCAGTGAAGAGTCTTGGGGGGACGGCTACACCTTC	CASSEESWGDGYTF
.	TRBV19	TRBJ2-6	TRBD1	TGTGCCAGTAGTATCGACAGGGGGTCGGGGGCCAACGTCCTGACTTTC	CASSIDRGSGANVLTF
few	TRBV9	TRBJ2-5	.	TGTGCCAGCAGCGTATCAAGCGGAAAAGAGACCCAGTACTTC	CASSVSSGKETQYF
few	TRBV2	TRBJ2-7	TRBD2	TGTGCCAGCAGACGCCTAGCGGGAGGGTCCTACGAGCAGTACTTC	CASRRLAGGSYEQYF
few	TRBV6-6	TRBJ2-7	TRBD2	TGTGCCAGCAGCGTAGCGGGAGGGGGCGAGCAGTACTTC	CASSVAGGGEQYF
once	TRBV7-3	TRBJ2-2	.	TGTGCCAGCAGCCGGCGCGGCACCGGGGAGCTGTTTTTT	CASSRRGTGELFF
few	TRBV25-1	TRBJ2-5	TRBD2	TGTGCCAGCAGTGAGCCTAGCGGGTATAGGACCCAGTACTTC	CASSEPSGYRTQYF
few	TRBV4-3	TRBJ2-3	.	TGCGCCAGCAGCCAAGGGCCTTACACAGATACGCAGTATTTT	CASSQGPYTDTQYF
.	TRBV2	TRBJ2-5	.	TGTGCCAGCAGTGTCGGAGAAGAGACCCAGTACTTC	CASSVGEETQYF
few	TRBV30	TRBJ1-6	.	TGTGCCTGGAGTGTACAAGGAAGCGGACCGACACTCCACTTT	CAWSVQGSGPTLHF
few	TRBV15	TRBJ2-7	.	TGTGCCACCAGCAGAGGTAGCGTCTCCTACGAGCAGTACTTC	CATSRGSVSYEQYF
few	TRBV20-1	TRBJ2-7	.	TGCAGTGCCCTGAGGGACGAGCAGTACTTC	CSALRDEQYF
.	TRBV6-6	TRBJ1-2	TRBD1	TGTGCCGCTGGGACAGGGGAAGGCTACACCTTC	CAAGTGEGYTF